Reported below is one TCR beta chain. What this receptor recognizes is not known. Base qualities were left out, and no much larger clone turns up one base away. Healthy HIV-negative adults with no recently reported acute infections or vaccinations were included as donors. Every donor was a Caucasian adult living in Nashville, Tennessee, USA. Magnetic negative selection was used to enrich CD4+ T cells, after which naive cells were positively selected on CD45RA and the negative fraction became the memory subset. Blood was collected by leukapheresis, and PBMCs were isolated by Ficoll-Histopaque density gradient centrifugation and then cryopreserved in liquid nitrogen vapor phase. Analytical flow cytometry was used to check the purity and quantity of every magnetically sorted T cell population. From each sorted fraction, genomic DNA was isolated and quantified by UV absorbance on a Nanodrop 2000c. TCR CDR3 regions were amplified from genomic DNA by multiplex PCR using the deep immunoSEQ assay. Extracted genomic DNA from each cell subset was distributed evenly across all wells of several immunoSEQ 96-well plates, and each plate was treated as a replicate. Each replicate PCR for sorted subsets received roughly 0.2 ug genomic DNA, equal to about 29,000 T cell genomes. Purified libraries were measured with a Qubit 3.0 fluorometer, size-checked on a Bioanalyzer 2100, and measured again with the KAPA Library Quantification kit. A separate single-read 150-cycle Illumina NextSeq 550 flow cell was used to sequence each immunoSEQ 96-well plate. Per the original workflow: The immunoSEQ output contained only junctional sequences without quality scores, so filtering could not match that applied to full-length reads. To assign V/J genes and CDR3, sequences were annotated against IMGT germline references using PyIR, a Python wrapper for IgBLAST v1.9. Reads were removed for weak V/J assignments (E-value above 1e-6), missing CDR3, stop codons, out-of-frame junctions, or ambiguous translated residues. A V3J clonotype was defined by an identical inferred V gene, J gene, and CDR3 amino acid sequence. Percentage overlap between repertoires was computed as shared unique clonotypes divided by the size of the smaller repertoire. Three approaches were used to assess repertoire richness: RTK rarefaction, the Chao1 estimator, and Recon v2.1 estimates of unobserved clonotypes. For all TCRbeta clonotypes obtained by the gDNA method from a few donors, generation probabilities were computed with OLGA. As stored in TCRdb, this immuneACCESS dataset retains in-frame rearrangements with V and J assigned. A fraction of the clones does not appear; measured against another copy, unresolved V genes explain less than half of the discrepancy, and the remainder lacks a known reason. Clone size and the V and J calls come from that table; the DNA yielded D and trimming. The sample profile shows approximately 2.1 million clones; more than 85% of them were found once. The ten top clones hold around 0.4% of the sample.

Inclusive of the bounding cysteine and phenylalanine, the CDR3 is 14 residues long. The sequence is cut down to CDR3 DNA, 42 bases in frame from base 1. The germline V gene specifies SNHLY as CDR1 and FYNNEI as CDR2. Trimming leaves V shorter by 8 bases and J shorter by 2 bases, with the junction holding 8 bases beyond the gene matches. The data derive from a study of shared clonotypes between healthy human individuals (dated by TCRdb to 2020 to 2022). Looking at the study overall: The cohort included a few men and a couple of women between 18 and 49 years of age. Blood TCR repertoires of a handful of healthy adults were deeply sequenced to estimate repertoire size and the extent of clonotype sharing between individuals. Leukapheresis yielded between about 0.9 and 9.5 billion PBMCs per donor. For each donor, CD4 naive and CD4 memory were each run on three plates, CD8 naive on two plates, and CD8 memory on one plate. Libraries were prepared and TCR repertoires were sequenced by different laboratories using diverse techniques, in order to increase sequencing depth and limit assay-specific biases.

Results and caveats for the whole study, not just this receptor: Because the study included only a small number of donors, the genetic and exposure-history diversity represented was limited. Estimated clonotype richness was generally larger for naive than for memory subsets. Only blood was sampled, and tissue TCR repertoires likely differ from those in blood. Across several donors, approximately 5% of naive CD4, roughly 3.3% of naive CD8, 2.3% of memory CD4, and about 0.4% of memory CD8 clonotypes were shared. Rarefaction of sorted-subset datasets indicated incomplete sequencing despite the large sequencing depth. Pairwise subsampling indicated that sequencing depth was expected to affect the degree of clonotype sharing among donors. Clonotypes shared by all four sorted-subset donors showed higher generation probabilities than non-shared clonotypes.

The TCR was taken from a man aged 18 to 35 in good health. Some clones in this sample may be carry-over from other donors' samples. Input material: naive CD4+ T cells from PBMCs. Taken with the paper, the label for cell subset or site translates to: CD45RA+ positively selected. Rearrangement joined TRBV2 to TRBJ2-5; 7 junctional bases match TRBD2. The sequenced DNA: TGTGCCAGCGGCGGGAGTCGATGGCAAGAGACCCAGTACTTC. Its translation is CASGGSRWQETQYF.